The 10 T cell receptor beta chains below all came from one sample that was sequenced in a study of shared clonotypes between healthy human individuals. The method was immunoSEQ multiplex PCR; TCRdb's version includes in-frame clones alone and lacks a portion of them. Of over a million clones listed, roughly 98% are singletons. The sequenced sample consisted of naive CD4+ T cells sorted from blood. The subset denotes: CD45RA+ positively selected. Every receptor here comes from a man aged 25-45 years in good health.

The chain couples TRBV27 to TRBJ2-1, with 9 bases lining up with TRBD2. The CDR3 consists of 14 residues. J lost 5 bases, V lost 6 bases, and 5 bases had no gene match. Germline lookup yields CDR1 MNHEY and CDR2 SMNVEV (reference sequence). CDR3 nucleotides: TGTGCCAGCAGCGGGACTAGCTCGCACAATGAGCAGTTCTTC. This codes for CASSGTSSHNEQFF.

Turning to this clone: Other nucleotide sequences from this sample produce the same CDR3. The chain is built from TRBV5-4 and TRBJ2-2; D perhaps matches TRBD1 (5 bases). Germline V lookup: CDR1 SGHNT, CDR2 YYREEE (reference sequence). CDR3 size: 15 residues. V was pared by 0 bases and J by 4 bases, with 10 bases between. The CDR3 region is CASSLVQGSTGELFF. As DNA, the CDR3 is TGTGCCAGCAGCTTGGTTCAGGGTTCCACCGGGGAGCTGTTTTTT. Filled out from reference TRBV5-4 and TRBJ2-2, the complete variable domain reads ETGVTQSPTHLIKTRGQQVTLRCSSQSGHNTVSWYQQALGQGPQFIFQYYREEENGRGNFPPRFSGLQFPNYSSELNVNALELDDSALYLCASSLVQGSTGELFFGEGSRLTVL.

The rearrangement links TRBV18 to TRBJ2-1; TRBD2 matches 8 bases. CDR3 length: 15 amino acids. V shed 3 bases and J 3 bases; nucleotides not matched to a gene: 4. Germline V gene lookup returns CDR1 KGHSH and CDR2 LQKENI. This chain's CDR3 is CASSPGRGHYNEQFF. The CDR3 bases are TGTGCCAGCTCACCCGGGAGGGGCCACTACAATGAGCAGTTCTTC.

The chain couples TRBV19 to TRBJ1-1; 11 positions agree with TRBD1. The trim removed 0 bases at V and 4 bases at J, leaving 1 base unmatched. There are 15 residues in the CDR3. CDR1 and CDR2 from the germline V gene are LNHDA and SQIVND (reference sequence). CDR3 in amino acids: CASSIDGTGGTEAFF. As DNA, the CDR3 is TGTGCCAGTAGTATAGACGGGACAGGGGGCACTGAAGCTTTCTTT. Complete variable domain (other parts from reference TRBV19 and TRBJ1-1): DGGITQSPKYLFRKEGQNVTLSCEQNLNHDAMYWYRQDPGQGLRLIYYSQIVNDFQKGDIAEGYSVSREKKESFPLTVTSAQKNPTAFYLCASSIDGTGGTEAFFGQGTRLTVV.

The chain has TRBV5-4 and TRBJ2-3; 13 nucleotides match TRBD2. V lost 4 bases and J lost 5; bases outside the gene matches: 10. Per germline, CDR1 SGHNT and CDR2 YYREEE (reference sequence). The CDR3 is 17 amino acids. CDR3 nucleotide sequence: TGTGCCAGCAGCCTACTCGGGACTAGCGGGATTCGAGATACGCAGTATTTT. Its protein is CASSLLGTSGIRDTQYF.

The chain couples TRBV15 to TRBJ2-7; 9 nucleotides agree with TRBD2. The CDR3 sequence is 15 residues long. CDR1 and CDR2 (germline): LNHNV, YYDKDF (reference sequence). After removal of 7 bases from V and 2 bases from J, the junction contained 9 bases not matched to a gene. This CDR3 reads CATTREPSGTYEQYF. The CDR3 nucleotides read TGTGCCACCACTAGGGAACCTAGCGGGACCTACGAGCAGTACTTC.

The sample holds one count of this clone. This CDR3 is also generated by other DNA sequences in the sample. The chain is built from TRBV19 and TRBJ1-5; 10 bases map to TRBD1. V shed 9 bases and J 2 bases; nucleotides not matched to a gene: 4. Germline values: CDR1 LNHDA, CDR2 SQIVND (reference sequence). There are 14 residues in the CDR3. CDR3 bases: TGTGCCAGCACCGGGACAGGGGGCAATCAGCCCCAGCATTTT. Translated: CASTGTGGNQPQHF.

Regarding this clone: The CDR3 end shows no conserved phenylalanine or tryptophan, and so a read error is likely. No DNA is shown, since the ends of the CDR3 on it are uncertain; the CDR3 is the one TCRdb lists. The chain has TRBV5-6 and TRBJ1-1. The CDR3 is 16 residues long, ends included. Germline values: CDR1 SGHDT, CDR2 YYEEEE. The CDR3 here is CASSLAVGFGSSWGWI.

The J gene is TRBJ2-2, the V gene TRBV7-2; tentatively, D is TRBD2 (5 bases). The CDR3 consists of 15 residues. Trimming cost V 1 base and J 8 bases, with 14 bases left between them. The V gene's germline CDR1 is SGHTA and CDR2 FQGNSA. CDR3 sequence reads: CASSLEVMGSGELFF. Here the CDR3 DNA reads TGTGCCAGCAGCTTAGAAGTAATGGGGAGTGGGGAGCTGTTTTTT.

The CDR3 reads CASSISQGSGGYTF. The CDR3 nucleotides are TGTGCCAGCAGTATATCTCAGGGGAGCGGGGGCTACACCTTC. This rearrangement joins TRBV6-4 to TRBJ1-2, with D tentatively TRBD1 (6 bases). Between the trimmed V and J ends, which lost 5 bases and 8 bases, there was a span of 18 bases. This CDR3 is built from 14 residues. The germline gives CDR1 MRHNA, CDR2 SNTAGT.